The sequence of this T cell receptor beta chain was determined in a study of control samples from healthy donors and cancer patients. Using immunoSEQ multiplex PCR, the repertoire was profiled, and TCRdb retains in-frame clones only, with some absent. The sample includes about 140,000 clones, roughly 88% seen only once; the top ten take more than 1.5%. Germline CDR1 reads MNHEY; CDR2 reads SVGEGT. The V end was cut by 4 bases, the J end by 2 bases, with 3 bases between. This CDR3 contains 11 residues. This sequence joins TRBV6-2 or TRBV6-3 and TRBJ2-7; no definite D call. The receptor was derived from a man aged 18 to 29 in good health. Sequencing was done on a sample of blood. This CDR3 is CASSWAYEQYF. In nucleotides, the CDR3 is TGTGCCAGCAGTTGGGCCTACGAGCAGTACTTC.